The entry that follows covers one TCR beta chain sequence. The antigen is undetermined. This record belongs to a study of cytomegalovirus exposure and HLA in healthy donors. Study in general: Unique TCRs from HLA-typed donors, 70 million to 100 million of them, were held in an early data release. Study-wide findings and caveats: Immune exposure information available was restricted to CMV serostatus. Listed as cytomegalovirus-associated were over 150 TCR beta chains. It was reported in a later analysis that an Asian-associated ancestry cluster showed fewer N-insertions than the 666-donor mean.

Germline V gene data show CDR1 as SQVTM and CDR2 as ANQGSEA. V lost 5 bases, J lost 3 bases, and 12 bases lay in between. The length of the CDR3 is 13 residues. Primers for the PCR totalled 60 Vbeta and 13 Jbeta. This table comes from immunoSEQ multiplex PCR, and its TCRdb copy is limited to in-frame clones, with some not included. The sample lists some 63,000 clones, 75% to 90% occurring once. The source is a middle-aged woman in good health and CMV-seronegative. Sequencing was performed on PBMCs. The chain joins TRBV29-1 to TRBJ2-3, with a weak D call TRBD1 (6 bases). As DNA, the CDR3 is TGCAGCGTTCCAGGGGCTCGAACAGATACGCAGTATTTT. Translated: CSVPGARTDTQYF.